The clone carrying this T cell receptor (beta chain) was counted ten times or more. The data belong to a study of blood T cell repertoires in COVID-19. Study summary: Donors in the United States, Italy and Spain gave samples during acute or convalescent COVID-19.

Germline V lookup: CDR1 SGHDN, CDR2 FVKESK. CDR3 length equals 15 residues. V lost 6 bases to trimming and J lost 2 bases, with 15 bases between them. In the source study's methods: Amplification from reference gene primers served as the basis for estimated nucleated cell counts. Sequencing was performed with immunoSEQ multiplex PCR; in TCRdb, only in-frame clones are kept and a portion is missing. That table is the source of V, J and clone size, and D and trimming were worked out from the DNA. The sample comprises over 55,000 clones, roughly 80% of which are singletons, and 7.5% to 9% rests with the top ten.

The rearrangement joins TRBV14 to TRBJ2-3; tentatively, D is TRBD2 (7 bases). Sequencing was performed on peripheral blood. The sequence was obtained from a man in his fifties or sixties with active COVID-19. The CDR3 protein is CASSERGGPTDTQYF. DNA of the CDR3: TGTGCCAGCAGTGAGCGCGGGGGCCCCACAGATACGCAGTATTTT. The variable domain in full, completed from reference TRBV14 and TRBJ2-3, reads EAGVTQFPSHSVIEKGQTVTLRCDPISGHDNLYWYRRVMGKEIKFLLHFVKESKQDESGMPNNRFLAERTGGTYSTLKVQPAELEDSGVYFCASSERGGPTDTQYFGPGTRLTVL.